This TCR beta chain came from a study of T cell responses to AZD1222 COVID-19 vaccine. Analysis merged second doses at about 4 or about 12 weeks. This clone occurred once. Its antigen remains unidentified. Germline CDR1 LNHDA, CDR2 SQIVND (reference sequence). CDR3 length: 17 residues. The V end lost 3 bases, the J end lost 1 base, and 16 bases lay between the germline ends. Study outcomes and limitations: After two AZD1222 doses, spike-specific TCR breadth and depth rose versus day 0. Repertoire sampling was restricted to post-peak T cell response timepoints.

The repertoire was sequenced with immunoSEQ multiplex PCR; TCRdb's copy has only in-frame clones and lacks some. The table has over 120,000 clones, more than 70% seen once. The clonotype originates from an adult who received the AZD1222 COVID-19 vaccine. The chain uses TRBV19 and TRBJ1-5; D is unclear. The material sequenced was peripheral blood, taken 28 days after the second AZD1222 dose. Here the CDR3 reads CASSMSDWRRSNQPQHF. The DNA for the CDR3 is TGTGCCAGTAGTATGAGCGACTGGCGGAGGAGCAATCAGCCCCAGCATTTT.